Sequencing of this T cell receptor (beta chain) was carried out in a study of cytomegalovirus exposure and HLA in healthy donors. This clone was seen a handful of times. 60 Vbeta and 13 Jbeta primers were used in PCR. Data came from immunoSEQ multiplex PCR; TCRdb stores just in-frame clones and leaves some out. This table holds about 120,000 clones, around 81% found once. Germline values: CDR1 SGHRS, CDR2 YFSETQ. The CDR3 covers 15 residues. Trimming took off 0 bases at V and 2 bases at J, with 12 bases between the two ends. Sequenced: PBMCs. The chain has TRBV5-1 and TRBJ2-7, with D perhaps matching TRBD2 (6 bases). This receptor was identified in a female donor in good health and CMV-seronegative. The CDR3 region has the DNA TGCGCCAGCAGCTTGGCCGGGGACTCCCCCTACGAGCAGTACTTC. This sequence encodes CASSLAGDSPYEQYF.